This TCR beta chain was recorded in a study of identical twins. General study results and limits: Part of the zero-insertion signal could reflect confounding by invariant MAIT and iNKT cells.

This CDR3 is built from 15 residues. The germline V gene has CDR1 MNHEY and CDR2 SVGAGI. Trimming took 1 base from V and 8 from J; bases not matched to a gene: 9. As for this clonotype: Antigen specificity is unknown.

TCRdb re-derived calls from the 5' RACE reads in MiXCR, one entry per CDR3 protein. Of roughly 690,000 distinct CDR3 sequences listed, approximately 22% are singletons. This sample was also put to use in a study of T cells expressing NK-cell markers. From that report: TCR beta repertoires came from sorted CD3+CD56+NKG2C+, CD3+CD56+NKG2C- and CD3+CD56-NKG2C+ T cells. Of CD8+ T cells, 1.0-7.0% belonged to dominant NKG2C+ clonotypes in roughly 6 donors. These same clonotypes (in several donors) also led the CD3+CD56-NKG2C+ fraction.

The material sequenced was PBMCs. The sequence was obtained from a woman between 18 and 30 years old in good health. The gene calls are TRBV6-5 and TRBJ1-2, with TRBD1 matching over 8 bases. CDR3 nucleotide sequence: TGTGCCAGCAGTTACTGGGGACAGGCTCCGTTGGGCTACACCTTC. This translates into CASSYWGQAPLGYTF.